The 21 T cell receptor beta chains in this list originate from one sample, sequenced in a study of Ad26.COV2.S vaccination and SARS-CoV-2 variants. Treatment indicated: 19 received Ad26.COV2.S at low or high dose, single or two shots; roughly 5 received placebo; per-sample allocation not given. Vaccine and placebo recipients were sampled on day 63 after the first injection. Sequenced by immunoSEQ multiplex PCR; TCRdb stores in-frame clones only, minus some. The sample includes hundreds of thousands of clones, around 90% of them seen just once. The material sequenced was peripheral blood, taken in a trial of Ad26.COV2.S vaccine versus placebo. These receptors all stem from a person between 18 and 65 years old who received the Ad26.COV2.S COVID-19 vaccine or a placebo.

The chain is built from TRBV13 and TRBJ1-4; D may be TRBD1 (5 bases). The CDR3 covers 13 residues. Between the trimmed V and J ends, which lost 4 bases and 6 bases, there was a span of 9 bases. The germline CDR1 and CDR2 sequences are PRHDT and FYEKMQ (reference sequence). CDR3 protein: CASSSTGDEKLFF. The CDR3 coding sequence is TGTGCCAGCAGCTCCACAGGTGATGAAAAACTGTTTTTT.

On this clone itself: One end of the junction fails to match germline, which may point to a read error. The genes are TRBV3-1 (or the pseudogene TRBV3-2) and TRBJ1-1; D is perhaps TRBD1 (5 bases). The germline CDR1 and CDR2 sequences are LGHDT and YNNKEL (reference sequence). The CDR3 is 12 residues long. CDR3 residues: CASSQDRQGKTF. The CDR3 region has the DNA TGTGCCAGCAGCCAAGATCGCCAGGGAAAAACGTTT.

The chain carries TRBV27 and TRBJ2-7, with TRBD1 identical over 7 bases. The CDR3 is made up of 15 amino acids. V shed 4 bases, J shed 3 bases, and the junction held 9 bases outside the gene matches. CDR1 is MNHEY and CDR2 is SMNVEV in the germline V gene (reference sequence). The CDR3 region has the DNA TGTGCCAGCAGTTGGACAGGAAACAGATTCTACGAGCAGTACTTC. Its protein product is CASSWTGNRFYEQYF.

V is TRBV27 and J is TRBJ1-1; D unresolved. Germline values: CDR1 MNHEY, CDR2 SMNVEV (reference sequence). V gave up 2 bases and J gave up 10 bases, with 17 bases separating them. This CDR3 has 14 residues. The DNA of the CDR3 is TGTGCCAGCAGTTTAGAGTCAGCGTTGGGATCAGCTTTCTTT. Amino acids: CASSLESALGSAFF.

The chain couples TRBV11-3 to TRBJ2-5, with 8 nucleotides matching TRBD2. The CDR3 spans 15 residues. V was clipped by 4 bases and J by 5 bases; unmatched bases: 9. Germline values: CDR1 SGHNT, CDR2 YENEEA. DNA of the CDR3: TGTGCCAGCAGCTCGGGGACTAGTGTTAGGGAGACCCAGTACTTC. Translation gives CASSSGTSVRETQYF.

The chain couples TRBV9 to TRBJ2-2; 11 bases fit TRBD2. The CDR3 is 16 amino acids. V gave up 0 bases and J gave up 6 bases; unmatched junction bases: 4. Germline V CDR1 and CDR2: SGDLS, YYNGEE. The CDR3 region is CASSVGLAGGAGELFF. In nucleotides, the CDR3 is TGTGCCAGCAGCGTAGGTCTAGCGGGGGGCGCCGGGGAGCTGTTTTTT.

V and J are TRBV5-1 and TRBJ2-7, with D perhaps assigned TRBD1 or TRBD2 (5 bases each). The germline gives CDR1 SGHRS, CDR2 YFSETQ. CDR3 length: 15 residues. The ends were cut back, 2 bases at V and 1 base at J, with 13 bases in the middle. The CDR3 DNA reads as TGCGCCAGCAGCTTTGATCGGGACGGATCCTACGAGCAGTACTTC. Protein sequence: CASSFDRDGSYEQYF.

The count of this clone is one. V gene TRBV7-3 combines with J gene TRBJ2-3, with 9 bases aligning to TRBD2. Germline V gene sequence: CDR1 SGHTA, CDR2 FQGTGA. J was trimmed by 4 bases and V by 2 bases; bases with no gene match: 4. There are 15 residues in the CDR3. This CDR3 reads CASSLGLAGADTQYF. Written as DNA, the CDR3 is TGTGCCAGCAGCTTAGGTTTAGCGGGGGCAGATACGCAGTATTTT.

The CDR3 DNA sequence: TGCAGTGCTAAGCCCAGCGATACGCAGTATTTT. Protein sequence: CSAKPSDTQYF. This chain joins TRBV20-1 and TRBJ2-3, with unresolved D. The germline CDR1 and CDR2 sequences are DFQATT and SNEGSKA (reference sequence). The V and J ends lost 4 bases and 6 bases respectively, with 8 bases between them. The CDR3 consists of 11 residues.

This chain connects TRBV7-2 to TRBJ2-3; 9 bases map to TRBD1. The CDR3 is made up of 16 amino acids. Unmatched junction bases numbered 5, after V lost 3 bases and J lost 1 base. Germline loops: CDR1 SGHTA, CDR2 FQGNSA. The CDR3 is CASSFHRGRGTDTQYF. CDR3 coding DNA: TGTGCCAGCAGCTTCCACAGGGGGCGCGGCACAGATACGCAGTATTTT. The full variable domain, its missing parts supplied by reference TRBV7-2 and TRBJ2-3, is GAGVSQSPSNKVTEKGKDVELRCDPISGHTALYWYRQSLGQGLEFLIYFQGNSAPDKSGLPSDRFSAERTGGSVSTLTIQRTQQEDSAVYLCASSFHRGRGTDTQYFGPGTRLTVL.

This chain links TRBV2 with TRBJ1-5, with a tentative D call TRBD1 (5 bases). CDR1 SNHLY and CDR2 FYNNEI come from the germline V gene. The germline V and J ends were trimmed by 7 bases and 9 bases, with 16 bases remaining between them. This CDR3 is 13 amino acids long. CDR3 protein: CASTRDVGRPQHF. The CDR3 region has the DNA TGTGCCAGCACCCGGGACGTGGGTAGGCCCCAGCATTTT. Looking up the rest from reference TRBV2 and TRBJ1-5 gives the full variable domain: EPEVTQTPSHQVTQMGQEVILRCVPISNHLYFYWYRQILGQKVEFLVSFYNNEISEKSEIFDDQFSVERPDGSNFTLKIRSTKLEDSAMYFCASTRDVGRPQHFGDGTRLSIL.

Only a few counts were recorded for this clone. V gene TRBV5-1 combines with J gene TRBJ2-1; 9 bases are shared with TRBD1. Per the germline V gene, CDR1 is SGHRS and CDR2 is YFSETQ. The V and J ends lost 6 bases and 8 bases, in that order; junction bases with no gene match: 12. The CDR3 consists of 15 residues. CDR3 DNA: TGCGCCAGCACCGAACAGGGGGCGTCTGTCGATGAGCAGTTCTTC. Translation gives CASTEQGASVDEQFF.

V is TRBV4-2 and J is TRBJ1-1; D possibly corresponds to TRBD1 (6 bases). From germline, CDR1 is LGHNA and CDR2 YNFKEQ. The CDR3 runs 13 residues. Trimming took 7 bases from V and 4 from J, leaving 13 bases between them. CDR3 protein: CASTSGGGTEAFF. The CDR3 DNA reads as TGTGCCAGCACCTCAGGAGGGGGCACTGAAGCTTTCTTT.

This chain uses TRBV30 with TRBJ1-4, with TRBD1 identical over 7 bases. The CDR3 has 16 residues. Trimming cost V 2 bases and J 0 bases; bases outside gene matches: 6. Germline lookup yields CDR1 GTSNPN and CDR2 SVGIG (reference sequence). The CDR3 here is CAWSTGVVATNEKLFF. The CDR3 nucleotides are TGTGCCTGGAGTACAGGGGTTGTTGCAACTAATGAAAAACTGTTTTTT.

This clone was detected once. The CDR3 reads CASSHRQGMGSPLHF. The CDR3, as DNA: TGTGCCAGCAGCCATAGACAGGGGATGGGTTCACCCCTCCACTTT. The chain is built from TRBV14 and TRBJ1-6; TRBD1 agrees at 8 bases. CDR1 SGHDN and CDR2 FVKESK come from the germline V gene. J lost 9 bases, V lost 3 bases, and 7 bases had no gene match. The CDR3 is made up of 15 amino acids.

This clone was seen a single time. The chain has TRBV4-1 and TRBJ2-5, with a weak D call TRBD2 (6 bases). Per germline, CDR1 MGHRA and CDR2 YSYEKL. This CDR3 has 16 residues. V was clipped by 1 base and J by 5 bases, with 17 bases between them. The CDR3 DNA is TGCGCCAGCAGCCAAGGTGCGGGGCTCAGCCCGGAGACCCAGTACTTC. Translated, it gives CASSQGAGLSPETQYF.

This clone has more than one count but fewer than ten. The CDR3 protein is CSVKGAPNYGYTF. For the CDR3, the DNA is TGCAGCGTGAAGGGGGCACCAAACTATGGCTACACCTTC. The V and J genes are TRBV29-1 and TRBJ1-2, with 7 bases fitting TRBD1. Germline CDR1 reads SQVTM; CDR2 reads ANQGSEA. V was clipped by 6 bases and J by 2 bases; unmatched bases: 6. The CDR3 contains 13 residues. Full variable domain (outside the CDR3, taken from reference TRBV29-1 and TRBJ1-2): SAVISQKPSRDICQRGTSLTIQCQVDSQVTMMFWYRQQPGQSLTLIATANQGSEATYESGFVIDKFPISRPNLTFSTLTVSNMSPEDSSIYLCSVKGAPNYGYTFGSGTRLTVV.

The chain recombines TRBV12-5 with TRBJ1-2, with D perhaps matching TRBD1 (5 bases). V dropped 5 bases and J dropped 3 bases, with 7 bases sitting between them. CDR3 size: 12 residues. CDR1 and CDR2 from the germline V gene are LGHNT and FRNRAP. The CDR3 bases are TGTGCTAGTGGTCCAGGGCACTATGGCTACACCTTC. This encodes CASGPGHYGYTF. The variable domain in full, completed from reference TRBV12-5 and TRBJ1-2, reads DARVTQTPRHKVTEMGQEVTMRCQPILGHNTVFWYRQTMMQGLELLAYFRNRAPLDDSGMPKDRFSAEMPDATLATLKIQPSEPRDSAVYFCASGPGHYGYTFGSGTRLTVV.

The chain carries TRBV7-9 and TRBJ2-7; D may be TRBD1 (6 bases). Trimming pared 3 bases from V and 7 bases from J, leaving 13 bases between. This CDR3 contains 13 residues. The germline V gene has CDR1 SEHNR and CDR2 FQNEAQ (reference sequence). Here the CDR3 reads CASSLTQGGEQYF. CDR3 DNA: TGTGCCAGCAGCTTGACACAGGGTGGGGAGCAGTACTTC.

This chain uses TRBV27 with TRBJ2-7; possibly TRBD1 or TRBD2 for D (6 bases each). Germline V gene data show CDR1 as MNHEY and CDR2 as SMNVEV (reference sequence). The CDR3 length is 13 residues. V lost 5 bases and J lost 4, with 12 bases in between. CDR3 sequence reads: CASSVEGGYEQYF. In DNA, the CDR3 is TGTGCCAGCAGTGTCGAGGGGGGATACGAGCAGTACTTC.

Turning to this clone: The identical CDR3 is also encoded by other nucleotide sequences in the sample. The chain recombines TRBV12-3 or TRBV12-4 with TRBJ2-7; D gene uncertain. Trimming pared 5 bases from V and 6 bases from J, leaving 8 bases between. The CDR3 sequence is 11 residues long. CDR3 amino acids: CASSARREQYF. In nucleotides, the CDR3 is TGTGCCAGCAGTGCCCGCCGCGAGCAGTACTTC.